This TCR beta chain was found in a study of cytomegalovirus exposure and HLA in healthy donors. Notes on the study in general: While the bulk of TCR sequences proved rare, some public TCRs turned up in many donors. Among TCR beta chains, those listed as cytomegalovirus-associated numbered approximately 150.

Sequenced by immunoSEQ multiplex PCR; TCRdb stores in-frame clones only, minus some. The sample lists 280,000 or so clones, 88% occurring once. Concerning this clone itself: Antigen unknown.

Germline CDR1 and CDR2: MNHEY and SMNVEV (reference sequence). The CDR3 consists of 14 residues. V lost 8 bases, J lost 10 bases, and 14 bases stayed unmatched. Sequencing used PBMCs. The TCR comes from a woman aged 18-30 years in good health and CMV-seronegative. This chain uses TRBV27 with TRBJ2-1; 7 bases align to TRBD1. The CDR3 sequence: CASGRNNRGGEQFF. Written as DNA, the CDR3 is TGTGCCAGCGGACGTAATAACAGGGGCGGGGAGCAGTTCTTC.